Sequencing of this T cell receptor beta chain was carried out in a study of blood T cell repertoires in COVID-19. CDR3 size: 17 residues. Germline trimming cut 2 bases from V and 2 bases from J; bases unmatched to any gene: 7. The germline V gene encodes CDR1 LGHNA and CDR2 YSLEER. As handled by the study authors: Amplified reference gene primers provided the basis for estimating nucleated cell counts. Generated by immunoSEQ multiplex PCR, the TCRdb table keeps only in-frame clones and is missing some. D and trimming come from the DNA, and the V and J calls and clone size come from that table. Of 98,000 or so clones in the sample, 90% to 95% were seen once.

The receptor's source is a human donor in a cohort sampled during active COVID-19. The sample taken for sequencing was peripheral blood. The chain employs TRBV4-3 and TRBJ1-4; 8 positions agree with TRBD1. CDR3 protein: CASSQTGGGRTNEKLFF. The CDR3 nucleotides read TGCGCCAGCAGCCAAACAGGGGGGGGAAGGACTAATGAAAAACTGTTTTTT.